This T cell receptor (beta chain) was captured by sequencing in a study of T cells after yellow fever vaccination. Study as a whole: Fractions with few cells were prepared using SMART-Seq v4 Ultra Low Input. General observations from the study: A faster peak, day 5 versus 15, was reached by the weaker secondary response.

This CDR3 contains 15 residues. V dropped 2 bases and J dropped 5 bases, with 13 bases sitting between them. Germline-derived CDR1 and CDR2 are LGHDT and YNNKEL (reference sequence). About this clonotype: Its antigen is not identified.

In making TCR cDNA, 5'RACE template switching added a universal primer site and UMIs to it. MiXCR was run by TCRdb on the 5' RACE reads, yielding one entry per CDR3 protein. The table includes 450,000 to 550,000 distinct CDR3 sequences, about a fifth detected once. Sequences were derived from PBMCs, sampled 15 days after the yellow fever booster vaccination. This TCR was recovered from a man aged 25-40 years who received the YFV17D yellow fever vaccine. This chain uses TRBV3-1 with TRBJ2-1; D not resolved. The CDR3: CASSQHISDDNEQFF. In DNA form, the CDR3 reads TGTGCCAGCAGCCAACACATCAGTGACGACAATGAGCAGTTCTTC.